This TCR beta chain was recorded in a study of T cells expressing NK-cell markers. In generating TCR beta cDNA, 5'RACE template switching with UMIs was used. TCRdb reanalyzed the 5' RACE reads, giving one entry per CDR3 protein sequence and no DNA. The sample totals about 180,000 distinct CDR3 sequences; its top ten clones hold about 18%. The CDR3 sequence is 17 residues long. Sequencing was done on a sample of blood T cells: a sorted CD56 or NKG2C T cell subset, CD4+ or CD8+ T cells, or bulk PBMC T cells (not recorded which). The TCR originated in a woman between 18 and 75 years old in good health. This chain links TRBV12-3 or TRBV12-4 with TRBJ2-7; TCRdb's D call, TRBD2, is unchecked because there is no DNA. This chain's CDR3 is CASSPLGLAGDSYEQYF.